The source of this T cell receptor beta chain is a study of blood T cell repertoires in COVID-19. Across the study: Some COVID-19 samples were acute and others convalescent; all came from the United States, Italy and Spain.

Original processing notes: It was from reference gene primer amplification that nucleated cell counts were estimated. Using immunoSEQ multiplex PCR, the repertoire was profiled, and TCRdb retains in-frame clones only, with some absent. V and J calls and clone size are as listed in that table; D and trimming were resolved from the DNA. The top ten clones hold roughly 4% of a sample with a few hundred thousand clones, 85% to 90% of them seen once. This CDR3 contains 14 residues. Germline V gene data show CDR1 as SGHRS and CDR2 as YFSETQ. V gave up 4 bases and J gave up 6 bases; unmatched junction bases: 5. Assignment of participants to cohorts was predicated upon participant-reported clinical history.

J is TRBJ1-5 and V is TRBV5-1, with 9 positions matching TRBD1. Sequencing was carried out using PBMCs or T cells enriched from blood (not recorded which). This TCR was recovered from a woman aged 25 to 39 who had recovered from COVID-19. CDR3 nucleotides: TGCGCCAGCAGCCCAGGACAGGGGAGTCAGCCCCAGCATTTT. Amino acids: CASSPGQGSQPQHF.